The clone carrying this T cell receptor beta chain was recorded a few times. Its antigen is not identified. This sample stems from a study of identical twins. Findings and caveats of the study: Models underpredicted monozygotic twin sharing of out-of-frame TCR alpha. Possibly, invariant MAIT and iNKT cells partly confounded zero-insertion analyses. Insertion counts were lower in abundant cord blood beta clonotypes, a trend that memory repertoires did not show.

TCRdb recomputed calls from the 5' RACE reads with MiXCR, one row per CDR3 protein. The sample contains roughly 690,000 distinct CDR3 sequences, around 20% of which appear only once. The same sample was also studied in work on T cells expressing NK-cell markers. As reported in that work: Cells sorted as CD3+CD56+NKG2C+, CD3+CD56+NKG2C- and CD3+CD56-NKG2C+ T cells supplied the TCR beta repertoires.

The sequenced material came from PBMCs. The TCR comes from a woman between 18 and 30 years old in good health.

CDR3 amino acids: CASSLRTGENDEQFF. CDR3 coding DNA: TGTGCCAGCAGCTTAAGGACAGGGGAGAACGATGAGCAGTTCTTC. This chain joins TRBV7-6 and TRBJ2-1, with TRBD1 identical over 9 bases. Per germline, CDR1 SGHVS and CDR2 FNYEAQ. Trimming took 2 bases from V and 8 from J; bases not matched to a gene: 7. CDR3 length: 15 residues.